This T cell receptor (beta chain) was profiled in a study of T cell responses to AZD1222 COVID-19 vaccine. The length of the CDR3 is 15 residues. The V and J ends lost 6 bases and 0 bases respectively, with 11 bases between them. Germline V lookup: CDR1 SEHNR, CDR2 FQNEAQ (reference sequence). Method: immunoSEQ multiplex PCR; TCRdb's copy keeps in-frame clones and lacks some. The sample shows roughly 98,000 clones, less than 85% of them seen only once. The V gene is TRBV7-9, the J gene TRBJ2-2; tentatively, D is TRBD2 (6 bases). Sequencing was performed on peripheral blood, taken 28 days after the second AZD1222 dose. The TCR originated in an adult who received the AZD1222 COVID-19 vaccine. For the CDR3, the DNA is TGTGCCAGCAGGGTAGCGGTCGCGAACACCGGGGAGCTGTTTTTT. It encodes CASRVAVANTGELFF.